The entry below gives a single TCR beta chain sequence along with its context. This entry comes from a study of shared T cell receptors in the human thymus. CDR3 length equals 16 residues. V shed 5 bases and J shed 5 bases, with 22 bases lying between them. In germline, CDR1 is MGHRA, CDR2 YSYEKL. Here immunoSEQ multiplex PCR was the method, and the copy in TCRdb shows in-frame clones only, minus some. Among 700,000 or so clones, 75% to 90% were seen once, and the ten largest hold roughly 0.01%. The same specimen was also included in a second study, on human thymus T cells. From that paper: From resections taken during corrective heart surgery, the thymus tissue was obtained. Thymic and blood repertoires showed apparently biased V and J gene usage. The related literature has documented a marked overlap of thymic repertoires among unrelated individuals.

Sequences were obtained from thymocytes. The TCR sequence derives from a girl under three years old with a congenital heart defect. The chain carries TRBV4-1 and TRBJ2-7; D possibly corresponds to TRBD1 (5 bases). In DNA form, the CDR3 reads TGCGCCAGCAGCACCCGCTCGCAGGGTAGGCCGGACGAGCAGTACTTC. This codes for CASSTRSQGRPDEQYF.